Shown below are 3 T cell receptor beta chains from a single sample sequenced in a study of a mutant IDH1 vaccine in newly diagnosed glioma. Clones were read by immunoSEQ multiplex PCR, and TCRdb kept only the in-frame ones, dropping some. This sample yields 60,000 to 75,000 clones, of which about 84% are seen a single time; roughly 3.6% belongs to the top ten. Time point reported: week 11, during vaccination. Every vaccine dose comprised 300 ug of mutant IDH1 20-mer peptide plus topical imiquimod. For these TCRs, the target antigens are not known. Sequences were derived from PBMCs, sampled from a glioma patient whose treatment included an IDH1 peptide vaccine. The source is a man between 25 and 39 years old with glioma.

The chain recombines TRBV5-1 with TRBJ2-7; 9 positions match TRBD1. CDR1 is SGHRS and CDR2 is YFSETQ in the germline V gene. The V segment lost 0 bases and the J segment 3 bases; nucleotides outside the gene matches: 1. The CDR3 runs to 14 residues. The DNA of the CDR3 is TGCGCCAGCAGCTTGGACAGGGGGCACTACGAGCAGTACTTC. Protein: CASSLDRGHYEQYF. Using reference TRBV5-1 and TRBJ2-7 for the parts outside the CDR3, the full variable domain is KAGVTQTPRYLIKTRGQQVTLSCSPISGHRSVSWYQQTPGQGLQFLFEYFSETQRNKGNFPGRFSGRQFSNSRSEMNVSTLELGDSALYLCASSLDRGHYEQYFGPGTRLTVT.

CDR3 bases: TGTGCCTCCCGAGGACAGGGACTAGTAGAAGCTTTCTTT. This sequence encodes CASRGQGLVEAFF. The chain has TRBV19 and TRBJ1-1; 8 bases fit TRBD1. Per germline, CDR1 LNHDA and CDR2 SQIVND (reference sequence). This CDR3 region has 13 residues. V dropped 11 bases and J dropped 8; count of bases not matched to a gene: 13.

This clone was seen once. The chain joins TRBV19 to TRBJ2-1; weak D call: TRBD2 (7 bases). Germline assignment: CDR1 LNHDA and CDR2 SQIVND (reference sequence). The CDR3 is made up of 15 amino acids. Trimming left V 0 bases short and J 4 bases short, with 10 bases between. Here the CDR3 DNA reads TGTGCCAGTAGTATAGAGGGGGGGACATACAATGAGCAGTTCTTC. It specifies CASSIEGGTYNEQFF.